This is a list of T cell receptor beta chains from one sample in a study of blood T cells in healthy people across ages. Each CDR3 protein is one row after TCRdb ran MiXCR on the 5' RACE reads. The data contain about 1.4 million distinct CDR3 sequences, approximately 59% of them singletons. The material sequenced was blood. The source is a man younger than 35 in good health. Each CDR3 is given with its conserved first and last residue.

TRBV7-9	12	CASSLGHNEQFF
TRBV7-6	16	CASTPGGLGIYYGYTF
TRBV20-1	11	CSAFPSTEAFF
TRBV29-1	15	CSVVGLAGGPYEQYF
TRBV27	15	CASSPIGTGEAPLHF
TRBV4-2	16	CASSPSTELPNEKLFF
TRBV15	16	CATSRLHRGRGSEQYF
TRBV7-9	12	CASSLGVYQQYF
TRBV20-1	11	CSAEDLVEQFF
TRBV5-1	14	CASSLLSGQHEQYF
TRBV6-2/TRBV6-3	14	CASSYGAGVYEQYF
TRBV29-1	12	CSVAPRAGELFF
TRBV12-3/TRBV12-4	15	CASSTATRPTDTQYF
TRBV2	13	CATSAGTGTEAFF
TRBV7-2	15	CASSSSGIGLLGAFF
TRBV29-1	17	CSVIWPGQDQANYGYTF
TRBV13	16	CASSLGHLEGSYEKYF
TRBV7-9	17	CASSFFTSGPPAYEQYF
TRBV7-2	15	CASSLQGGFRTEAFF
TRBV11-2	16	CASSQHPRGEIGEQYF
TRBV7-2	13	CASSLLRGNEQLF
TRBV12-3/TRBV12-4	15	CASSPQGALSNEQFF
TRBV29-1	14	CSVERTATQETQYF
TRBV5-1	14	CASSPTRTRDTQYF
TRBV27	15	CASSLAGWGTRELFF
TRBV20-1	15	CSARDLRVVDTEAFF
TRBV4-3	12	CASSQIAGEQFF
TRBV12-3/TRBV12-4	17	CASSSVGRGAANNEQFF
TRBV7-2	15	CASSLWTGGNSPLHF
TRBV7-9	14	CASSLAAAPDTQYF
TRBV12-3/TRBV12-4	14	CASSPRGTSYGYTF
TRBV29-1	15	CSVEGTAYTNYGYTF
TRBV4-2	17	CASSPAAGGPSTDTQYF
TRBV20-1	14	CSARRGGSQETQYF
TRBV12-3/TRBV12-4	17	CASSLEFVDGAQETQYF
TRBV4-2	15	CASSQVRRRNSPLHF
TRBV3-1	15	CASSLTRGGTDTQYF
TRBV28	15	CASSLPQGARQPQHF
TRBV12-3/TRBV12-4	11	CASSFPDEQFF
TRBV5-1	12	CASSPSYNEQYF
TRBV4-1	11	CASRGAGEQYF
TRBV6-5	14	CASSTHWDSNEQFF
TRBV25-1	15	CASSRGLVRNTEAFF
TRBV27	14	CATTKGGAADTQYF
TRBV6-5	15	CAISNSGGYQETQYF
TRBV28	14	CASSSVSFNQPQHF
TRBV5-6	15	CASSFSDGQMETQYF
TRBV5-1	15	CASSPGVNSNQPQHF
TRBV12-3/TRBV12-4	14	CASSLAGEGDGYTF
TRBV12-3/TRBV12-4	17	CASSSRHRDRVADTQYF
TRBV25-1	12	CASSEFDTEAFF
TRBV7-9	15	CASSLVTTDVFEQYF
TRBV2	11	CAYLVRDTQYF